Below are 10 T cell receptor beta chains sequenced from a single sample in a study of blood T cell repertoires in COVID-19. The data were produced by immunoSEQ multiplex PCR, yet TCRdb's version contains in-frame clones alone and is incomplete. The data contain some 280,000 clones, 75% to 90% of them singletons. Sequencing was performed on peripheral blood. The receptor set was obtained from a woman in her thirties with active or convalescent COVID-19.

J is TRBJ1-5 and V is TRBV4-3, with D unresolved. Trimming stripped 0 bases from V and 5 bases from J, with 11 bases between. Germline V gives CDR1 LGHNA, CDR2 YSLEER. This CDR3 comprises 15 residues. CDR3 nucleotides: TGCGCCAGCAGCCAAGATCTTTGGAGAGATCAGCCCCAGCATTTT. Translated: CASSQDLWRDQPQHF.

The V call is TRBV11-2, the J call TRBJ2-5; D not resolved. CDR1 SGHAT and CDR2 FQNNGV come from the germline V gene. Trimming removed 2 bases at V and 5 bases at J, with 12 bases between. The CDR3 length is 14 residues. The CDR3 DNA reads TGTGCCAGCAGCTTACCAACGGTGAGGGAGACCCAGTACTTC. Translation gives CASSLPTVRETQYF.

The gene calls are TRBV5-1 and TRBJ2-5, with TRBD2 matching over 9 bases. Germline assignment: CDR1 SGHRS and CDR2 YFSETQ. Trimming removed 6 bases from V and 5 bases from J; junction bases left unmatched: 11. The CDR3 extends over 15 amino acids. The CDR3 reads CASTEGGGAGETQYF. The CDR3 coding sequence is TGCGCCAGCACAGAAGGCGGGGGGGCCGGCGAGACCCAGTACTTC.

CDR3 nucleotides: TGCAGTGCTCAAAGACTTTATGGCTACACCTTC. Translation gives CSAQRLYGYTF. The chain couples TRBV20-1 to TRBJ1-2, with D unclear. The germline V and J ends were trimmed by 5 bases and 5 bases, with 9 bases remaining between them. The CDR3 sequence is 11 residues long. Germline CDR1 and CDR2: DFQATT and SNEGSKA (reference sequence).

In nucleotides, the CDR3 is TGTGCCACCAGTGTCCATACCCGGGGGGATACGCAGTATTTT. It translates to CATSVHTRGDTQYF. J is TRBJ2-3 and V is TRBV24-1, with a weak D call TRBD2 (6 bases). This CDR3 region has 14 residues. CDR1 and CDR2 from the germline V gene are KGHDR and SFDVKD. Deletions cut 5 bases from V and 6 bases from J, with 14 bases between.

This chain uses TRBV14 with TRBJ2-1; a possible D gene is TRBD2 (5 bases). Trimming took 4 bases from V and 6 from J, leaving 22 bases between them. The CDR3 extends over 17 amino acids. From germline, CDR1 is SGHDN and CDR2 FVKESK. CDR3 loop: CASSLRGLTDWGNEQFF. In DNA form, the CDR3 reads TGTGCCAGCAGCCTCAGAGGGCTGACGGATTGGGGCAATGAGCAGTTCTTC.

The chain couples TRBV9 to TRBJ2-7; D perhaps matches TRBD2 (6 bases). The CDR3 totals 14 residues. Germline loops: CDR1 SGDLS, CDR2 YYNGEE. With 3 bases removed from V and 7 bases from J, the gap between germline ends came to 17 bases. The CDR3 is CASSARPGVGEQYF. CDR3 DNA: TGTGCCAGCAGCGCCCGCCCGGGAGTGGGAGAGCAGTACTTC.

The chain has TRBV3-1 (or the pseudogene TRBV3-2) and TRBJ2-1; 10 bases are a match to TRBD2. The trim removed 0 bases at V and 8 bases at J, leaving 10 bases unmatched. Germline CDR1 LGHDT, CDR2 YNNKEL (reference sequence). The CDR3 spans 17 residues. The CDR3 bases are TGTGCCAGCAGCCAAGATAAGAGGAGCGGGGGGGCAGATGAGCAGTTCTTC. Its protein is CASSQDKRSGGADEQFF.

This chain uses TRBV5-1 with TRBJ2-7; 7 positions agree with TRBD1. The germline V gene has CDR1 SGHRS and CDR2 YFSETQ. CDR3 length: 13 amino acids. With 2 bases clipped from V and 4 bases from J, the junction kept 3 bases outside the gene matches. CDR3 coding DNA: TGCGCCAGCAGCTTTACAGGGGCGTACGAGCAGTACTTC. Residues: CASSFTGAYEQYF.

This rearrangement joins TRBV2 to TRBJ1-1; 7 nucleotides agree with TRBD1. V dropped 8 bases and J dropped 2; count of bases not matched to a gene: 5. The CDR3 extends over 13 amino acids. Germline loops: CDR1 SNHLY, CDR2 FYNNEI. CDR3 in amino acids: CASRGQYNTEAFF. CDR3 DNA sequence: TGTGCCAGCCGGGGACAGTACAACACTGAAGCTTTCTTT.